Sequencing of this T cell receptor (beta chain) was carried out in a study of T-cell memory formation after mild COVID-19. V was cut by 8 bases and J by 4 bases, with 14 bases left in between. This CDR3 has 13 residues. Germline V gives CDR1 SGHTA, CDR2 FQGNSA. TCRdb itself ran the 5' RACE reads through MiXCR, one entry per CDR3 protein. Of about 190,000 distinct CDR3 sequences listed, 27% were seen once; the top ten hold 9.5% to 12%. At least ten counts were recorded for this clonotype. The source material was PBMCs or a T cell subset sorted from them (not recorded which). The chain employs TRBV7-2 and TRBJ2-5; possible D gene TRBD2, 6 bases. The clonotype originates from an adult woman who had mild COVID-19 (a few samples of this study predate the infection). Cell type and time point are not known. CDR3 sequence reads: CASDGSIGETQYF. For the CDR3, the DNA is TGTGCCAGCGACGGGAGCATAGGAGAGACCCAGTACTTC.